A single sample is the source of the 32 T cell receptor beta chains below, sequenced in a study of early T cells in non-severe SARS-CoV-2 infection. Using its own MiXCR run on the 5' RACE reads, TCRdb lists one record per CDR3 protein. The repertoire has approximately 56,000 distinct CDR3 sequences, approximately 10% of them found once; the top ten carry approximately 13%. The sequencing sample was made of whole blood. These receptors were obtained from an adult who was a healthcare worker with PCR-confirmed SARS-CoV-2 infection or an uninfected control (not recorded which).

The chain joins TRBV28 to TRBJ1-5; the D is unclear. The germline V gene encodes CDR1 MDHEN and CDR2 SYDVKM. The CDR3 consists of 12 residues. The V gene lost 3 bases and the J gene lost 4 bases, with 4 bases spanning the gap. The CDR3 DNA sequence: TGTGCCAGCAGTTTGGCAAATCAGCCCCAGCATTTT. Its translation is CASSLANQPQHF.

The CDR3 region is CSAPRWRTYNEQFF. The CDR3 coding sequence is TGCAGTGCTCCCAGGTGGAGGACCTACAATGAGCAGTTCTTC. The rearrangement joins TRBV20-1 to TRBJ2-1; D might be TRBD2 (5 bases). CDR3 length equals 14 residues. Looked up from germline, CDR1 is DFQATT and CDR2 is SNEGSKA (reference sequence). Trimming removed 5 bases from V and 2 bases from J, with 13 bases in between.

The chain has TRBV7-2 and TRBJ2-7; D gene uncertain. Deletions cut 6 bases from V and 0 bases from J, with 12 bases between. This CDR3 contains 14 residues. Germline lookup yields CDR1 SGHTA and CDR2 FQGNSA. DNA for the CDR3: TGTGCCAGCAGACCAAGCGTCACCTCCTACGAGCAGTACTTC. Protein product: CASRPSVTSYEQYF.

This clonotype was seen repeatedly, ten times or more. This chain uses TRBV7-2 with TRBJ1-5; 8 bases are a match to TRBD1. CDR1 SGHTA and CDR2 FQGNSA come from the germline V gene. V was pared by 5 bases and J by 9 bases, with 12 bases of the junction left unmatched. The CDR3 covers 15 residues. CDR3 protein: CASSGGQGRVGPQHF. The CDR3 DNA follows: TGTGCCAGCAGCGGCGGACAGGGCCGAGTTGGGCCCCAGCATTTT.

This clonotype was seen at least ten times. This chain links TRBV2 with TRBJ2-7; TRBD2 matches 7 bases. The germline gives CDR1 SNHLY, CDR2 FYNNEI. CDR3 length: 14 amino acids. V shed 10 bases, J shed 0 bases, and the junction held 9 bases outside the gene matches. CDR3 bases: TGTGCCATATCCTCAAGCGGGAACTCCTACGAGCAGTACTTC. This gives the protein CAISSSGNSYEQYF.

The CDR3 region has the DNA TGCAGTGCTAGAGACCCCCATTCCTACGAGCAGTACTTC. Translating gives CSARDPHSYEQYF. The chain links TRBV20-1 to TRBJ2-7; unclear D gene. The CDR3 is made up of 13 amino acids. Germline CDR1 reads DFQATT; CDR2 reads SNEGSKA (reference sequence). Trimming shortened V by 0 bases and J by 1 base, and 7 bases separated the two germline ends.

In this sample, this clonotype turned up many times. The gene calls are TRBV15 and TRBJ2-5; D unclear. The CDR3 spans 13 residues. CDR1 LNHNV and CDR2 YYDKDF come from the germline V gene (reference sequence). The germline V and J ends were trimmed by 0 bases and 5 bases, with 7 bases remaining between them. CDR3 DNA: TGTGCCACCAGCAGAGATTACCGGGAGACCCAGTACTTC. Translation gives CATSRDYRETQYF.

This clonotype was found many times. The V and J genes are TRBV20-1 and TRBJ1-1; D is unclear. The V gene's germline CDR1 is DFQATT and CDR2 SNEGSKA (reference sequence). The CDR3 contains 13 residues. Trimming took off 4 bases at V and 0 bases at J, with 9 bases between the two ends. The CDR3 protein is CSATYAVNTEAFF. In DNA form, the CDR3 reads TGCAGTGCTACCTATGCCGTGAACACTGAAGCTTTCTTT.

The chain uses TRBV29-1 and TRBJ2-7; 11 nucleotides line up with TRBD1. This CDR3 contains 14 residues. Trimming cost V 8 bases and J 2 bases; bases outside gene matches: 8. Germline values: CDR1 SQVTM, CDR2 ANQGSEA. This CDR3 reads CSTRAGQGAYEQYF. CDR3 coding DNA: TGCAGCACCCGCGCGGGACAGGGGGCCTACGAGCAGTACTTC.

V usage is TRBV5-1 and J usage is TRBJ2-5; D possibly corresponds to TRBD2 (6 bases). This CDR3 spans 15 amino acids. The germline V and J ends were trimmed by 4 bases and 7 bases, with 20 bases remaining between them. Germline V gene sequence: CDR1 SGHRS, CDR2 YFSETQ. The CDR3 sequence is CASSPTPGELVTQYF. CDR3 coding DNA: TGCGCCAGCAGCCCCACCCCGGGGGAGTTGGTGACCCAGTACTTC.

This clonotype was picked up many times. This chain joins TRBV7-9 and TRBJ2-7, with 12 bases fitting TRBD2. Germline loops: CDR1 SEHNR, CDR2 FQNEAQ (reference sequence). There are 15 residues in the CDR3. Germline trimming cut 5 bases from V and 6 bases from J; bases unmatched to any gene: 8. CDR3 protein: CASSLALAGGSEQYF. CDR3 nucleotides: TGTGCCAGCAGCCTTGCACTAGCGGGAGGAAGCGAGCAGTACTTC.

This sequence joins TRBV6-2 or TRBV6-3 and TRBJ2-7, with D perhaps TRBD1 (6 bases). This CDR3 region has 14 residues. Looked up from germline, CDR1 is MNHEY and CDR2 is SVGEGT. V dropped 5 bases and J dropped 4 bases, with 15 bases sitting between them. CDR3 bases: TGTGCCAGCAGTCGCTCCGGGACAAGATACGAGCAGTACTTC. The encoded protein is CASSRSGTRYEQYF.

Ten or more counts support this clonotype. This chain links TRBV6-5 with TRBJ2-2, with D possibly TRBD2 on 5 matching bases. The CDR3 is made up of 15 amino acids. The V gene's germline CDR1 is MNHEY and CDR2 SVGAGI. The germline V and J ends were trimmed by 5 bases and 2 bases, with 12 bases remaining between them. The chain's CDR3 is CASSLMGVNTGELFF. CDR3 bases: TGTGCCAGCAGTCTAATGGGAGTCAACACCGGGGAGCTGTTTTTT.

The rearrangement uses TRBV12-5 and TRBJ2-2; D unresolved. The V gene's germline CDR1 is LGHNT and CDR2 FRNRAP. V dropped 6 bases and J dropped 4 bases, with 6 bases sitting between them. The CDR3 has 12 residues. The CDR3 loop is CASGTITGELFF. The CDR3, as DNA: TGTGCTAGTGGGACCATCACCGGGGAGCTGTTTTTT.

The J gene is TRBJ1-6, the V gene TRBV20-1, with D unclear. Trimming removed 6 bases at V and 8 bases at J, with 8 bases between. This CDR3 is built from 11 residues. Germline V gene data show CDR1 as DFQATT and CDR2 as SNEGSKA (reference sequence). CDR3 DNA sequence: TGCAGTGCGGGGAGGGATTCACCCCTCCACTTT. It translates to CSAGRDSPLHF.

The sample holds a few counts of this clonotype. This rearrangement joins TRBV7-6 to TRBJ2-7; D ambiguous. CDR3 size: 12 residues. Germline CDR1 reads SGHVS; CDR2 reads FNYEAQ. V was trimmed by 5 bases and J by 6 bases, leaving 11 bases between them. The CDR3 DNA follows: TGTGCCAGCAGCGCGTCCGGACGCGAGCAGTACTTC. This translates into CASSASGREQYF.

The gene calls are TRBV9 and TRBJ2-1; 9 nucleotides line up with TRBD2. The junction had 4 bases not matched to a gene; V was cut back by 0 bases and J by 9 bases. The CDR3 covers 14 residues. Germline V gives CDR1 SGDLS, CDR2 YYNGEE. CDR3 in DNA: TGTGCCAGCAGCGTAGGTAGCGGGAGCGTTGAGCAGTTCTTC. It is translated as CASSVGSGSVEQFF.

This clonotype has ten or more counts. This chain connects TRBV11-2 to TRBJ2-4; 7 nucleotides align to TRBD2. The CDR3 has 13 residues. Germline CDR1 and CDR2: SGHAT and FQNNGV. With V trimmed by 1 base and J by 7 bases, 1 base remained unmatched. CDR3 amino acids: CASSLGGSNIQYF. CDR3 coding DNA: TGTGCCAGCAGCTTAGGCGGGAGCAACATTCAGTACTTC.

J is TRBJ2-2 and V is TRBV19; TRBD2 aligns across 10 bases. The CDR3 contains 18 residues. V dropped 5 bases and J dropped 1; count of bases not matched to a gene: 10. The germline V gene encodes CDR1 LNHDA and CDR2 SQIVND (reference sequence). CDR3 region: CASSPIAGGTLNTGELFF. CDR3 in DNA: TGTGCCAGTAGTCCCATAGCGGGAGGCACACTGAACACCGGGGAGCTGTTTTTT.

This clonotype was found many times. The CDR3 sequence is CASSSQSGTQETQYF. The DNA for the CDR3 is TGTGCCAGCAGCTCCCAGAGCGGGACCCAAGAGACCCAGTACTTC. V and J are TRBV5-4 and TRBJ2-5; 7 positions agree with TRBD2. The CDR3 has 15 residues. The V and J ends lost 3 bases and 1 base, in that order; junction bases with no gene match: 6. The germline CDR1 and CDR2 sequences are SGHNT and YYREEE (reference sequence).

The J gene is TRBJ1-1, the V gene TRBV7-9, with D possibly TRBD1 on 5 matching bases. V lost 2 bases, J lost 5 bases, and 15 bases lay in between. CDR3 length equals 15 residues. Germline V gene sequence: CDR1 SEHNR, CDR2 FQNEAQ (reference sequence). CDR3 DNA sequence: TGTGCCAGCAGCTTAAATGGGGGAGTTCGGACTGAAGCTTTCTTT. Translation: CASSLNGGVRTEAFF.

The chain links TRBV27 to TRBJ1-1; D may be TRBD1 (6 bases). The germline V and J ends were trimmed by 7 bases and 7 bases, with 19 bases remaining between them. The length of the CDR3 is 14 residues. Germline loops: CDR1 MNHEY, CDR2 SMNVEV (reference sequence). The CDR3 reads CASISSGASNEAFF. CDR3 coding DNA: TGTGCCAGCATATCTTCGGGGGCTTCAAATGAAGCTTTCTTT.

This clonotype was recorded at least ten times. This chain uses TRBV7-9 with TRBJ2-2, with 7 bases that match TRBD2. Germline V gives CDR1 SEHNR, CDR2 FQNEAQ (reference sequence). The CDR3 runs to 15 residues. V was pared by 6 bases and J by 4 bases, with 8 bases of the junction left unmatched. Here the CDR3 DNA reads TGTGCCAGCAGACCGGGACTACCGAGCACCGGGGAGCTGTTTTTT. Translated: CASRPGLPSTGELFF.

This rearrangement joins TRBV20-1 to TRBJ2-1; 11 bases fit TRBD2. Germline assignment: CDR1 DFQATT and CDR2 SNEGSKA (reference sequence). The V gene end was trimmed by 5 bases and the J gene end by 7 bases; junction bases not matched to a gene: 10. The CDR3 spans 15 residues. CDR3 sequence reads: CSAPRSGRALNEQFF. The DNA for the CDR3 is TGCAGTGCTCCCCGTAGCGGGAGGGCATTAAATGAGCAGTTCTTC.

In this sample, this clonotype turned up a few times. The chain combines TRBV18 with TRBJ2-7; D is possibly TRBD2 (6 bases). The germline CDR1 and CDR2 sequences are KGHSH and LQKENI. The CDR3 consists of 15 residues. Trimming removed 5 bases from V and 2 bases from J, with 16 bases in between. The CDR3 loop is CASSVTGTPTYEQYF. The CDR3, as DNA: TGTGCCAGCTCAGTCACCGGGACTCCTACCTACGAGCAGTACTTC.

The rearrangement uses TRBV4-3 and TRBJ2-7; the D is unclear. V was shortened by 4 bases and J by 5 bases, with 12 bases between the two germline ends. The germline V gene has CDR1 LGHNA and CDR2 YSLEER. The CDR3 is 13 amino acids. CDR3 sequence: CASSLNKVDEQYF. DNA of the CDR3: TGCGCCAGCAGCCTTAACAAAGTCGACGAGCAGTACTTC.

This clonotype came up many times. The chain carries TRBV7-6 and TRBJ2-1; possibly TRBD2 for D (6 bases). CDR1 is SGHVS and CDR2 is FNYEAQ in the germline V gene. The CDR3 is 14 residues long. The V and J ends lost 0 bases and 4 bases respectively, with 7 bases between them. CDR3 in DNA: TGTGCCAGCAGCTTAGCCGGGGGATACAATGAGCAGTTCTTC. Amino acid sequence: CASSLAGGYNEQFF.

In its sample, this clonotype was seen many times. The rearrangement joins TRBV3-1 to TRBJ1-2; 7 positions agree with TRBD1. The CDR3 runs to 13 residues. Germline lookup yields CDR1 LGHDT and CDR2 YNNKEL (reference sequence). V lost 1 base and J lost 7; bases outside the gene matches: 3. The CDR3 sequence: CASSQVQGGGYTF. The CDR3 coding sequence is TGTGCCAGCAGCCAAGTGCAGGGGGGTGGCTACACCTTC.

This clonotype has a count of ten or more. The CDR3 region has the DNA TGCAGCGTTTGGGACGGGAACTATGGCTACACCTTC. Amino acid sequence: CSVWDGNYGYTF. The chain is built from TRBV29-1 and TRBJ1-2; possibly TRBD1 for D (5 bases). The CDR3 is 12 amino acids. With 5 bases removed from V and 2 bases from J, the gap between germline ends came to 9 bases. Germline V gives CDR1 SQVTM, CDR2 ANQGSEA.

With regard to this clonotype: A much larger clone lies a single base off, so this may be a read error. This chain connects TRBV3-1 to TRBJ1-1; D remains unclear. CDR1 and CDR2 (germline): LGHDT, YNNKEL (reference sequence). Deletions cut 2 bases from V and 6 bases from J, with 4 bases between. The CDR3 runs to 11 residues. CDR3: CASSQFSEAFF. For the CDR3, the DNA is TGTGCCAGCAGCCAATTCTCTGAAGCTTTCTTT.

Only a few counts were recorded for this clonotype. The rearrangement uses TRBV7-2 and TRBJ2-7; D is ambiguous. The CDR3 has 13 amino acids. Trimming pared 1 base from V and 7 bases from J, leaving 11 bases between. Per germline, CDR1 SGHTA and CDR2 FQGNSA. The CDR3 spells CASSLVERGEQYF. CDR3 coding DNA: TGTGCCAGCAGCTTAGTAGAGAGAGGTGAGCAGTACTTC.

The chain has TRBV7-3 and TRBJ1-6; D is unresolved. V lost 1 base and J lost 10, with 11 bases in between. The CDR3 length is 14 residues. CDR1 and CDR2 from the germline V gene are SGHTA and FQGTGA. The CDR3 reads CASSLRDSGSPLHF. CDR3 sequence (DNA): TGTGCCAGCAGCTTAAGGGATTCAGGATCACCCCTCCACTTT.